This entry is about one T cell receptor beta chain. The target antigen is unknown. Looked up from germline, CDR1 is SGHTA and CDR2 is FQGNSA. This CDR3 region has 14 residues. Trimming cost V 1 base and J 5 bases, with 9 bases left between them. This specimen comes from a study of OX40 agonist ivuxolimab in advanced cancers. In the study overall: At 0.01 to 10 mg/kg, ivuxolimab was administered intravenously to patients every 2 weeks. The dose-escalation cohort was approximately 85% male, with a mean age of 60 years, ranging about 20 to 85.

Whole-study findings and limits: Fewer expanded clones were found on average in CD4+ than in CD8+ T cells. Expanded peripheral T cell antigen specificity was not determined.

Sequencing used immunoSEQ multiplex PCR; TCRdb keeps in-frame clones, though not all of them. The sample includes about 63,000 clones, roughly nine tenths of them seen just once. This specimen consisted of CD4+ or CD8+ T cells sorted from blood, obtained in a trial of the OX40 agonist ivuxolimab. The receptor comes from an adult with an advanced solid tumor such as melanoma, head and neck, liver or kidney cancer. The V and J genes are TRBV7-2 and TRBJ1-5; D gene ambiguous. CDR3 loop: CASSLGNLDQPQHF. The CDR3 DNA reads TGTGCCAGCAGCTTAGGGAATCTGGATCAGCCCCAGCATTTT.